A single sample gave rise to the 30 T cell receptor beta chains below, sequenced in a study of cytomegalovirus exposure and HLA in healthy donors. Generated by immunoSEQ multiplex PCR, the TCRdb table keeps only in-frame clones and is missing some. The sample lists around 300,000 clones, approximately 88% occurring once. Sequencing used PBMCs. The receptors shown here come from a young man in good health and CMV-seronegative.

The CDR3 coding sequence is TGTGCCAGCTGCAGGGGGCCGAACACCGGGGAGCTGTTTTTT. Its protein is CASCRGPNTGELFF. The chain uses TRBV25-1 and TRBJ2-2; 8 bases map to TRBD1. The CDR3 totals 14 residues. The V gene's germline CDR1 is MGHDK and CDR2 SYGVNS. With V trimmed by 8 bases and J by 0 bases, 2 bases remained unmatched.

The chain joins TRBV19 to TRBJ2-5; D might be TRBD2 (5 bases). Trimming removed 3 bases from V and 2 bases from J, with 10 bases in between. CDR1 and CDR2 from the germline V gene are LNHDA and SQIVND (reference sequence). This CDR3 spans 14 amino acids. The CDR3 nucleotides read TGTGCCAGTAGTATCCGGGGAAGGCAAGAGACCCAGTACTTC. Translating gives CASSIRGRQETQYF.

The rearrangement joins TRBV5-4 to TRBJ1-1, with 8 bases identical to TRBD1. J gave up 1 base and V 2 bases, and 1 base lay outside the gene matches. CDR3 length: 14 residues. CDR1 and CDR2 from the germline V gene are SGHNT and YYREEE (reference sequence). The CDR3 nucleotides are TGTGCCAGCAGCTTTGACAGGGGGAACACTGAAGCTTTCTTT. Protein product: CASSFDRGNTEAFF.

V is TRBV15 and J is TRBJ1-5, with D maybe TRBD1 (6 bases). Trimming pared 1 base from V and 0 bases from J, leaving 16 bases between. Germline CDR1 LNHNV, CDR2 YYDKDF (reference sequence). The CDR3 runs to 18 residues. CDR3 nucleotides: TGTGCCACCAGCAGAGTTTCAGGGGACACGTATAGCAATCAGCCCCAGCATTTT. It specifies CATSRVSGDTYSNQPQHF.

This chain connects TRBV18 to TRBJ2-7; D may be TRBD2 (5 bases). CDR3 size: 15 residues. V was pared by 2 bases and J by 4 bases, with 15 bases between. From germline, CDR1 is KGHSH and CDR2 LQKENI. As DNA, the CDR3 is TGTGCCAGCTCACCAAAACTAGGCCCAATTTACGAGCAGTACTTC. It specifies CASSPKLGPIYEQYF. Drawing the rest from reference TRBV18 and TRBJ2-7, the complete variable domain is NAGVMQNPRHLVRRRGQEARLRCSPMKGHSHVYWYRQLPEEGLKFMVYLQKENIIDESGMPKERFSAEFPKEGPSILRIQQVVRGDSAAYFCASSPKLGPIYEQYFGPGTRLTVT.

This chain joins TRBV18 and TRBJ2-2; 9 nucleotides align to TRBD1. The V gene's germline CDR1 is KGHSH and CDR2 LQKENI. The CDR3 loop spans 15 amino acids. After removal of 6 bases from V and 5 bases from J, the junction contained 7 bases not matched to a gene. CDR3 amino acids: CASSLGQGTTGELFF. CDR3 sequence (DNA): TGTGCCAGCTCCCTGGGACAGGGTACGACCGGGGAGCTGTTTTTT. Full variable domain (missing parts from reference TRBV18 and TRBJ2-2): NAGVMQNPRHLVRRRGQEARLRCSPMKGHSHVYWYRQLPEEGLKFMVYLQKENIIDESGMPKERFSAEFPKEGPSILRIQQVVRGDSAAYFCASSLGQGTTGELFFGEGSRLTVL.

Regarding this clone: This CDR3 is also generated by other DNA sequences in the sample. V and J are TRBV4-3 and TRBJ2-5; 11 nucleotides match TRBD2. The CDR3 extends over 16 amino acids. Trimming removed 1 base from V and 2 bases from J; junction bases left unmatched: 3. The V gene's germline CDR1 is LGHNA and CDR2 YSLEER. The CDR3 DNA is TGCGCCAGCAGCCAAGGGCTAGCGGGGGGTCAAGAGACCCAGTACTTC. Amino acids: CASSQGLAGGQETQYF.

The chain recombines TRBV27 with TRBJ1-1; 8 bases fit TRBD1. Trimming cost V 6 bases and J 0 bases; bases outside gene matches: 3. Germline V CDR1 and CDR2: MNHEY, SMNVEV (reference sequence). CDR3 length: 14 amino acids. CDR3 nucleotides: TGTGCCAGCAGCCAGACAGGGGTGAACACTGAAGCTTTCTTT. Translation gives CASSQTGVNTEAFF.

The gene calls are TRBV6-5 and TRBJ1-4; no clear D gene. V lost 0 bases to trimming and J lost 8 bases, with 13 bases between them. This CDR3 is 15 amino acids long. Germline V CDR1 and CDR2: MNHEY, SVGAGI. The CDR3 nucleotides are TGTGCCAGCAGTTACTCGGACGGGGTACGGGAAAAACTGTTTTTT. Amino acid sequence: CASSYSDGVREKLFF.

V is TRBV12-2 and J is TRBJ1-2. TRBV12-2 is a recognized pseudogene. The length of the CDR3 is 15 residues. This chain's CDR3 is CASRLRLCRGYGYTF. The CDR3 DNA reads TGTGCAAGTCGCTTACGATTGTGCCGCGGTTATGGCTACACCTTC.

This chain connects TRBV6-1 to TRBJ2-3; unclear D gene. The germline V gene encodes CDR1 MNHNS and CDR2 SASEGT. The length of the CDR3 is 13 residues. The ends were cut back, 2 bases at V and 2 bases at J, with 5 bases in the middle. DNA for the CDR3: TGTGCCAGCAGTGAACTAAACACAGATACGCAGTATTTT. It specifies CASSELNTDTQYF.

This sequence joins TRBV7-8 and TRBJ2-2; possible D gene TRBD2, 6 bases. The CDR3 runs 14 residues. V was clipped by 6 bases and J by 2 bases, with 10 bases between them. Germline values: CDR1 SGHVS, CDR2 FQNEAQ. The CDR3 sequence is CASRGDFNTGELFF. The CDR3, as DNA: TGTGCCAGCAGGGGGGACTTCAACACCGGGGAGCTGTTTTTT.

V usage is TRBV5-5 and J usage is TRBJ2-2, with 10 positions matching TRBD1. V trimming: 4 bases; J trimming: 7 bases; junction bases outside the gene matches: 10. From germline, CDR1 is SGHKS and CDR2 YYEKEE (reference sequence). The length of the CDR3 is 16 residues. The CDR3 coding sequence is TGTGCCAGCAGCCTGACGACAGGGGGCGGTGTCGGGGAGCTGTTTTTT. Translated: CASSLTTGGGVGELFF. Combining the CDR3 with reference TRBV5-5 and TRBJ2-2 gives the whole variable domain DAGVTQSPTHLIKTRGQQVTLRCSPISGHKSVSWYQQVLGQGPQFIFQYYEKEERGRGNFPDRFSARQFPNYSSELNVNALLLGDSALYLCASSLTTGGGVGELFFGEGSRLTVL.

The chain recombines TRBV2 with TRBJ2-5, with D possibly matching TRBD2 (5 bases). Germline CDR1 reads SNHLY; CDR2 reads FYNNEI. Trimming took 4 bases from V and 12 from J, leaving 15 bases between them. The CDR3 has 12 residues. CDR3 sequence (DNA): TGTGCCAGCAGTGCCTACTCGGGGAATGAGTACTTC. Its translation is CASSAYSGNEYF.

The J gene is TRBJ1-4, the V gene TRBV9; the match to TRBD1 covers 9 bases. V lost 4 bases and J lost 5; bases outside the gene matches: 6. There are 15 residues in the CDR3. The germline V gene has CDR1 SGDLS and CDR2 YYNGEE. CDR3 DNA: TGTGCCAGCAGCCCAAGGGACAGGGTGAATGAAAAACTGTTTTTT. Its protein product is CASSPRDRVNEKLFF.

The chain employs TRBV11-2 and TRBJ2-3; 10 positions agree with TRBD1. V was clipped by 1 base and J by 3 bases; unmatched bases: 4. The germline CDR1 and CDR2 sequences are SGHAT and FQNNGV. The length of the CDR3 is 16 residues. DNA of the CDR3: TGTGCCAGCAGCTTAGGGGAGGGACAGGGGACAGATACGCAGTATTTT. This gives the protein CASSLGEGQGTDTQYF.

The chain uses TRBV27 and TRBJ2-2; 8 bases align to TRBD1. The CDR3 is made up of 17 amino acids. Germline-derived CDR1 and CDR2 are MNHEY and SMNVEV (reference sequence). Germline trimming cut 0 bases from V and 4 bases from J; bases unmatched to any gene: 7. Here the CDR3 reads CASSLSGTGGFTGELFF. The CDR3 bases are TGTGCCAGCAGTTTATCGGGTACAGGGGGTTTCACCGGGGAGCTGTTTTTT.

The gene calls are TRBV4-3 and TRBJ2-7, with TRBD1 matching 7 bases. V gave up 3 bases and J gave up 0 bases; unmatched junction bases: 5. The CDR3 is made up of 15 amino acids. CDR1 and CDR2 (germline): LGHNA, YSLEER. The DNA of the CDR3 is TGCGCCAGCAGCCACTCCACAGGGGACTCCTACGAGCAGTACTTC. Translation: CASSHSTGDSYEQYF.

The rearrangement uses TRBV5-1 and TRBJ2-1; 7 positions agree with TRBD1. The CDR3 sequence is 12 residues long. Germline values: CDR1 SGHRS, CDR2 YFSETQ. V lost 2 bases, J lost 13 bases, and 6 bases stayed unmatched. This CDR3 is CASSLDRVPQFF. The CDR3, as DNA: TGCGCCAGCAGCTTAGACAGGGTACCACAGTTCTTC.

In DNA form, the CDR3 reads TGTGCCAGCAGTGAAAGGACTAGCGGGGGGGCCGGGCAGTTCTTC. It specifies CASSERTSGGAGQFF. The rearrangement joins TRBV6-1 to TRBJ2-1, with 15 bases aligning to TRBD2. Germline assignment: CDR1 MNHNS and CDR2 SASEGT. CDR3 size: 15 residues. The V segment lost 2 bases and the J segment 12 bases; nucleotides outside the gene matches: 5.

V and J are TRBV6-1 and TRBJ2-7, with 8 bases identical to TRBD2. The CDR3 is 14 residues long. The germline V gene encodes CDR1 MNHNS and CDR2 SASEGT. V lost 6 bases and J lost 3; bases outside the gene matches: 7. The DNA for the CDR3 is TGTGCCAGCAGCTCGGGCGGGGGGTTCTACGAGCAGTACTTC. This sequence encodes CASSSGGGFYEQYF.

The chain links TRBV5-1 to TRBJ2-3; no definite D call. Trimming took 0 bases from V and 0 from J, leaving 8 bases between them. This CDR3 is 15 amino acids long. In germline, CDR1 is SGHRS, CDR2 YFSETQ. The CDR3 region has the DNA TGCGCCAGCAGCTTGGTTCCCACTAGCACAGATACGCAGTATTTT. It specifies CASSLVPTSTDTQYF.

The genes are TRBV11-2 and TRBJ2-1; TRBD2 aligns across 10 bases. The CDR3 sequence is 17 residues long. CDR1 is SGHAT and CDR2 is FQNNGV in the germline V gene. Trimming took 1 base from V and 5 from J; bases not matched to a gene: 8. This CDR3 reads CASSLGSLAGENNEQFF. The DNA of the CDR3 is TGTGCCAGCAGCTTAGGGTCGCTAGCGGGGGAGAACAATGAGCAGTTCTTC. Complete variable domain (other parts from reference TRBV11-2 and TRBJ2-1): EAGVAQSPRYKIIEKRQSVAFWCNPISGHATLYWYQQILGQGPKLLIQFQNNGVVDDSQLPKDRFSAERLKGVDSTLKIQPAKLEDSAVYLCASSLGSLAGENNEQFFGPGTRLTVL.

This clone has just a few counts. V is TRBV28 and J is TRBJ1-2; 7 bases agree with TRBD1. Germline assignment: CDR1 MDHEN and CDR2 SYDVKM. CDR3 size: 12 residues. Losses at the gene ends were 8 bases for V and 3 bases for J; bases not matched to a gene: 3. In nucleotides, the CDR3 is TGTGCCAGCCAGGGGGAAGACTATGGCTACACCTTC. Its translation: CASQGEDYGYTF.

The rearrangement links TRBV7-2 to TRBJ1-1; D is undetermined. This CDR3 region has 14 residues. CDR1 is SGHTA, CDR2 FQGNSA, per germline. V lost 8 bases and J 7 bases, leaving 20 bases between the germline ends. The CDR3 loop is CASGLPLVADEAFF. The CDR3 DNA follows: TGTGCCAGCGGATTGCCCCTAGTCGCAGATGAAGCTTTCTTT.

The gene calls are TRBV15 and TRBJ2-3, with D maybe TRBD1 (6 bases). V was clipped by 5 bases and J by 1 base, with 13 bases between them. The germline gives CDR1 LNHNV, CDR2 YYDKDF (reference sequence). CDR3 length equals 15 residues. The DNA of the CDR3 is TGTGCCACCAGCGCATACAGGGTGGGCACAGATACGCAGTATTTT. Encoded protein: CATSAYRVGTDTQYF.

This chain uses TRBV7-9 with TRBJ2-1, with 10 bases identical to TRBD2. V dropped 5 bases and J dropped 2; count of bases not matched to a gene: 12. CDR1 SEHNR and CDR2 FQNEAQ come from the germline V gene (reference sequence). The CDR3 extends over 18 amino acids. Written as DNA, the CDR3 is TGTGCCAGCAGCCCCCGAGTTACTAGCGGGACTCCCTACAATGAGCAGTTCTTC. This codes for CASSPRVTSGTPYNEQFF.

A single count supports this clone. The CDR3 DNA sequence: TGTGCCAGCAGGGTCACAGGGGAGGGCAATCAGCCCCAGCATTTT. It yields the protein CASRVTGEGNQPQHF. The V gene is TRBV6-6, the J gene TRBJ1-5; 7 nucleotides match TRBD1. The CDR3 runs to 15 residues. The J segment lost 2 bases and the V segment lost 6 bases, leaving 7 bases of the junction unmatched. Germline lookup yields CDR1 MNHNY and CDR2 SVGAGI (reference sequence).

The CDR3 nucleotides read TGCGCCAGCAGCTCACGACAGGGTAACCCTGAAGCTTTCTTT. It specifies CASSSRQGNPEAFF. The chain employs TRBV5-1 and TRBJ1-1, with 7 bases matching TRBD1. CDR3 length: 14 residues. The germline V gene encodes CDR1 SGHRS and CDR2 YFSETQ. Losses at the gene ends were 3 bases for V and 6 bases for J; bases not matched to a gene: 8.

As concerns this clone: The identical CDR3 is also encoded by other nucleotide sequences in the sample. This chain uses TRBV20-1 with TRBJ1-4, with D hard to call. The CDR3 extends over 11 amino acids. The germline CDR1 and CDR2 sequences are DFQATT and SNEGSKA (reference sequence). Trimming removed 3 bases from V and 8 bases from J, with 7 bases in between. In DNA form, the CDR3 reads TGCAGTGCTAGGCGTCGGGAAAAACTGTTTTTT. Translated: CSARRREKLFF.